Only a few counts were recorded for the clone carrying this T cell receptor beta chain. The sample is drawn from a study of blood T cell repertoires in COVID-19. The CDR3 is 13 residues long. Germline-derived CDR1 and CDR2 are LGHDT and YNNKEL (reference sequence). The V and J ends lost 8 bases and 9 bases, in that order; junction bases with no gene match: 9. Method: immunoSEQ multiplex PCR; TCRdb's copy keeps in-frame clones and lacks some. This table holds roughly 270,000 clones, around 80% found once. Sequencing used PBMCs or T cells enriched from blood (not recorded which). The TCR sequence derives from a man between 40 and 49 years old who had been exposed to COVID-19. The chain recombines TRBV3-1 (or the pseudogene TRBV3-2) with TRBJ2-1; 8 bases map to TRBD2. CDR3 DNA sequence: TGTGCCAGCTCACAGCTAGCGGGTGGTGAGCAGTTCTTC. Protein product: CASSQLAGGEQFF.